This TCR beta chain was profiled in a study of T cell responses to AZD1222 COVID-19 vaccine. Study results and caveats: Baseline serostatus was positive in only a handful of AZD1222 recipients. The breadth and depth of Spike-specific TCRs increased once two AZD1222 doses had been given. Donors were largely white British and mainly female; clonal diversity was possibly underestimated.

Points on this clone: What it binds is unknown.

Repertoires were generated with immunoSEQ multiplex PCR, while TCRdb's copy carries only in-frame clones and drops some. In the table there are about 120,000 clones, 85% to 90% of which are singletons. V was shortened by 3 bases and J by 3 bases, with 11 bases between the two germline ends. CDR1 KGHSH and CDR2 LQKENI come from the germline V gene. The CDR3 has 14 residues. The specimen comprised peripheral blood, sampled on day 0 of AZD1222 vaccination. The chain employs TRBV18 and TRBJ1-1, with a weak D call TRBD1 (5 bases). The TCR comes from an adult in good health. CDR3 coding DNA: TGTGCCAGCTCACCTAAGGTGGGGGACACTGAAGCTTTCTTT. As protein: CASSPKVGDTEAFF.